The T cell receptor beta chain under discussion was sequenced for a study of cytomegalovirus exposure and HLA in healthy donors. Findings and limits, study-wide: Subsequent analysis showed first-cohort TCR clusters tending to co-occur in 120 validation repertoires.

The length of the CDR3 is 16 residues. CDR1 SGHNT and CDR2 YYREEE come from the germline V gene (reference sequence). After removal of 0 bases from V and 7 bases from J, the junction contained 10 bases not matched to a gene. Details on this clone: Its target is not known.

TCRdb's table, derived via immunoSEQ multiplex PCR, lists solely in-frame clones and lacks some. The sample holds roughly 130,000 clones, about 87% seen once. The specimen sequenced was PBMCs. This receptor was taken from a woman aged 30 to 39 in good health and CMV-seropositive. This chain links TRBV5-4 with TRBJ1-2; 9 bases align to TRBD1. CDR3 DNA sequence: TGTGCCAGCAGCTTGGAAGTGGGACAGGGAGGAGGTGGCTACACCTTC. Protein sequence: CASSLEVGQGGGGYTF.